These 7 T cell receptor beta chains were all obtained from the same sample, sequenced in a study of OX40 agonist ivuxolimab in advanced cancers. Profiling relied on immunoSEQ multiplex PCR, and the TCRdb table lists in-frame clones only, not all of them. The sample has tens of thousands of clones, roughly nine tenths seen once. This material consisted of CD4+ or CD8+ T cells sorted from blood, taken in a trial of the OX40 agonist ivuxolimab. All receptors derive from an adult with an advanced solid tumor such as melanoma, head and neck, liver or kidney cancer.

The chain joins TRBV11-2 to TRBJ2-7, with D perhaps TRBD2 (6 bases). The length of the CDR3 is 17 residues. V lost 6 bases, J lost 4 bases, and 25 bases lay in between. In germline, CDR1 is SGHAT, CDR2 FQNNGV. CDR3 amino acids: CASRRPFQGLAKYEQYF. The DNA for the CDR3 is TGTGCCAGCAGACGTCCGTTCCAAGGGCTAGCGAAATACGAGCAGTACTTC. Full variable domain (outside the CDR3, taken from reference TRBV11-2 and TRBJ2-7): EAGVAQSPRYKIIEKRQSVAFWCNPISGHATLYWYQQILGQGPKLLIQFQNNGVVDDSQLPKDRFSAERLKGVDSTLKIQPAKLEDSAVYLCASRRPFQGLAKYEQYFGPGTRLTVT.

The chain combines TRBV18 with TRBJ2-3; D ambiguous. Germline V gives CDR1 KGHSH, CDR2 LQKENI. V lost 4 bases to trimming and J lost 3 bases, with 5 bases between them. The CDR3 has 12 residues. The CDR3 loop is CASSRQTDTQYF. CDR3 bases: TGTGCCAGCTCACGGCAGACAGATACGCAGTATTTT.

The genes are TRBV5-1 and TRBJ2-7; 9 bases agree with TRBD1. V was clipped by 4 bases and J by 3 bases; unmatched bases: 5. Germline assignment: CDR1 SGHRS and CDR2 YFSETQ. CDR3 length: 14 residues. The CDR3 DNA sequence: TGCGCCAGCAGCCACGGACAGGGGAGCTACGAGCAGTACTTC. Translated, it gives CASSHGQGSYEQYF.

The chain is built from TRBV5-5 and TRBJ1-6; D gene unclear. V shed 1 base and J shed 5 bases, with 10 bases lying between them. This CDR3 has 15 residues. The germline V gene has CDR1 SGHKS and CDR2 YYEKEE (reference sequence). The CDR3 bases are TGTGCCAGCAGCTTGAACCCGACAAATAATTCACCCCTCCACTTT. It codes for CASSLNPTNNSPLHF.

V usage is TRBV6-4 and J usage is TRBJ1-1; TRBD1 matches at 9 bases. CDR1 is MRHNA, CDR2 SNTAGT, per germline. The CDR3 loop spans 13 amino acids. V gave up 10 bases and J gave up 2 bases; unmatched junction bases: 5. For the CDR3, the DNA is TGTGCCATCGCGACAGGGGGAAACACTGAAGCTTTCTTT. Protein: CAIATGGNTEAFF.

The chain has TRBV9 and TRBJ1-4; perhaps TRBD1 as D (6 bases). V was pared by 4 bases and J by 5 bases, with 15 bases between. The CDR3 runs 15 residues. Germline values: CDR1 SGDLS, CDR2 YYNGEE. This chain's CDR3 is CASSPTGSVNEKLFF. CDR3 coding DNA: TGTGCCAGCAGCCCCACAGGGAGCGTCAATGAAAAACTGTTTTTT.

The CDR3 DNA sequence: TGTGCCAGCAGCGAGCCTAGGACTGGGGCCAACGTCCTGACTTTC. Translated, it gives CASSEPRTGANVLTF. This chain joins TRBV9 and TRBJ2-6; no reliable D call. The CDR3 spans 15 residues. Trimming shortened V by 3 bases and J by 2 bases, and 9 bases separated the two germline ends. Germline-derived CDR1 and CDR2 are SGDLS and YYNGEE.